This TCR beta chain was identified in a study of control samples from healthy donors and cancer patients. Trimming pared 7 bases from V and 1 base from J, leaving 8 bases between. Germline CDR1 reads SNHLY; CDR2 reads FYNNEI. The CDR3 loop spans 12 amino acids. TCRdb keeps only in-frame clones here, not all; method: immunoSEQ multiplex PCR. Of about 49,000 clones detected, around nine tenths appear once; the ten largest clones hold roughly 0.8%. The chain links TRBV2 to TRBJ2-7; D might be TRBD1 or TRBD2, each matching 5 bases. The source is a man between 25 and 39 years old with colorectal cancer. Material: PBMCs. In DNA form, the CDR3 reads TGTGCCAGCACCAGGGAGTCCTACGAGCAGTACTTC. Its protein product is CASTRESYEQYF.